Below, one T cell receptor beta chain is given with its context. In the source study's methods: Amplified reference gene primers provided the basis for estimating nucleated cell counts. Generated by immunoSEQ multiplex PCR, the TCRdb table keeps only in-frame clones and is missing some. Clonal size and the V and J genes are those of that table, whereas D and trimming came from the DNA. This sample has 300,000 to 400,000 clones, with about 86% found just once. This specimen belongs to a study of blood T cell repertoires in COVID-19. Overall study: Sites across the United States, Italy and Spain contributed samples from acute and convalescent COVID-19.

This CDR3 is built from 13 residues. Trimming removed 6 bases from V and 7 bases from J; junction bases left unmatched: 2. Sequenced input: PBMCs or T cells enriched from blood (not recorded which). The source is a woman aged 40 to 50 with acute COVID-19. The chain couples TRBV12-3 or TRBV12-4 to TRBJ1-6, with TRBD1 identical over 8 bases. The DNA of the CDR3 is TGTGCCAGCAGAGGACAGGGAAATTCACCCCTCCACTTT. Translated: CASRGQGNSPLHF.